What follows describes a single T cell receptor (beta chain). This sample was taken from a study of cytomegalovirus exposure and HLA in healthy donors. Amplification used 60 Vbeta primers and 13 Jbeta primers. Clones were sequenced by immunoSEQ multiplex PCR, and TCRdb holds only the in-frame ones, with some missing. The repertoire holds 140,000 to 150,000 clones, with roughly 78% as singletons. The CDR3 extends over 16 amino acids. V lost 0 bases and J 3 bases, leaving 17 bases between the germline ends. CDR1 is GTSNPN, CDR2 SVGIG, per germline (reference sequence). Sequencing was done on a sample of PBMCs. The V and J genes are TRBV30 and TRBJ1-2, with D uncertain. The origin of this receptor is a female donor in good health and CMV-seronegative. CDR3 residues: CAWSVKNREDHYGYTF. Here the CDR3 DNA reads TGTGCCTGGAGTGTAAAGAATAGGGAGGATCACTATGGCTACACCTTC.